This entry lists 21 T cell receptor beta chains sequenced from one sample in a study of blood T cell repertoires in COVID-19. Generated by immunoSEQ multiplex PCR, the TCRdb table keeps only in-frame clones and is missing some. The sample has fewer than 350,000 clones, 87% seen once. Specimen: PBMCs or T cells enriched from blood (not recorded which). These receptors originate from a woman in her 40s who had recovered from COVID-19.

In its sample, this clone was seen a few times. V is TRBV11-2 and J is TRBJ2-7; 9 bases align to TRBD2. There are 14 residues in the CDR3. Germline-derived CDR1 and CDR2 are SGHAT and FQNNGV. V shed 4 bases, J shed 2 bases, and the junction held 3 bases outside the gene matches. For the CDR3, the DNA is TGTGCCAGCAGCTGGACTAGCGAAACCTACGAGCAGTACTTC. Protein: CASSWTSETYEQYF.

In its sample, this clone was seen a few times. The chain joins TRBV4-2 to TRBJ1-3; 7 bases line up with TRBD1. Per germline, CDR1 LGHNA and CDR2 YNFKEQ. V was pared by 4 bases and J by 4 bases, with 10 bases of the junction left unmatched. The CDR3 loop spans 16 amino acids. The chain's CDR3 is CASSREQGRGGNTIYF. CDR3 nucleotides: TGTGCCAGCAGCCGCGAACAGGGGAGAGGAGGAAACACCATATATTTT.

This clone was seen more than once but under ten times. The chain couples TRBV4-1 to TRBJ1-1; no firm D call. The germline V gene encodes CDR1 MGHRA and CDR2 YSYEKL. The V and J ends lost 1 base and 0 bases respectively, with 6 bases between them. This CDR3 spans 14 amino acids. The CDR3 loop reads CASSQVTVNTEAFF. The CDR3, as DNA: TGCGCCAGCAGCCAAGTCACAGTGAACACTGAAGCTTTCTTT.

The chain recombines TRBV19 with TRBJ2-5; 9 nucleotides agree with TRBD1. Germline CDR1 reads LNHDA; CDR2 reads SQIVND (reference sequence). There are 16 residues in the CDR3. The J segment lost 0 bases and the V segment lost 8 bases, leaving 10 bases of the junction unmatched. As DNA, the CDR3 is TGTGCCAGTGGCTCTGCCGGGACAGGGAACCAAGAGACCCAGTACTTC. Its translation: CASGSAGTGNQETQYF.

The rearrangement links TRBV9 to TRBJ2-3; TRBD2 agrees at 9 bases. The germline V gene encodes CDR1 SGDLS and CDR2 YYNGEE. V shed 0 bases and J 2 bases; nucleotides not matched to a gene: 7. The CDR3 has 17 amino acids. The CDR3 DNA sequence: TGTGCCAGCAGCGTAGGATTTCTAGCGGGGAACACAGATACGCAGTATTTT. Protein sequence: CASSVGFLAGNTDTQYF. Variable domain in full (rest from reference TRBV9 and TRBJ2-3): DSGVTQTPKHLITATGQRVTLRCSPRSGDLSVYWYQQSLDQGLQFLIQYYNGEERAKGNILERFSAQQFPDLHSELNLSSLELGDSALYFCASSVGFLAGNTDTQYFGPGTRLTVL.

CDR3 sequence (DNA): TGTGCCAGTAGGGGCCCGCTGGCCTACAATGAGCAGTTCTTC. Its translation is CASRGPLAYNEQFF. The chain recombines TRBV19 with TRBJ2-1; no clear D gene. V lost 6 bases and J 2 bases, leaving 11 bases between the germline ends. This CDR3 spans 14 amino acids. CDR1 and CDR2 from the germline V gene are LNHDA and SQIVND (reference sequence).

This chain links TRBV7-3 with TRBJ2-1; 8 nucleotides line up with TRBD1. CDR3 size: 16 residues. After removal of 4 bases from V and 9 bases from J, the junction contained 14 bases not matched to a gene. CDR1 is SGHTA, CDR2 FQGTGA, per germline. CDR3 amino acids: CASSSADRGPRGEQFF. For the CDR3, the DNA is TGTGCCAGCAGCTCCGCCGACAGGGGCCCTAGGGGTGAGCAGTTCTTC.

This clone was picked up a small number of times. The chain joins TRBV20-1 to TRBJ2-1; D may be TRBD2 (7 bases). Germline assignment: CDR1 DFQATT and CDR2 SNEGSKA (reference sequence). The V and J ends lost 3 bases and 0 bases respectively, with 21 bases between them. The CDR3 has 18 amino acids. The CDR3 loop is CSASPASGGGSSYNEQFF. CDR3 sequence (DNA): TGCAGTGCTAGTCCGGCTAGCGGAGGGGGGAGCTCCTACAATGAGCAGTTCTTC.

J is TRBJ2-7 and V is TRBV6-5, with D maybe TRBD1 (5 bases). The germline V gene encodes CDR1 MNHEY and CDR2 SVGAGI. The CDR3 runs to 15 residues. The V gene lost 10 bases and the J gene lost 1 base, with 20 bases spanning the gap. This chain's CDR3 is CATTMGRTNSYEQYF. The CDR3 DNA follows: TGTGCCACCACAATGGGTCGGACAAATTCCTACGAGCAGTACTTC.

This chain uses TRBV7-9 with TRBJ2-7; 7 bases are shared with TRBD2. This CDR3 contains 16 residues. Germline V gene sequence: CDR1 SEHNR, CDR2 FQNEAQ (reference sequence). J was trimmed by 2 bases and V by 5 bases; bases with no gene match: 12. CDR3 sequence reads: CASSIRSGEIAYEQYF. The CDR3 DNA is TGTGCCAGCAGCATCAGGAGCGGGGAAATCGCCTACGAGCAGTACTTC.

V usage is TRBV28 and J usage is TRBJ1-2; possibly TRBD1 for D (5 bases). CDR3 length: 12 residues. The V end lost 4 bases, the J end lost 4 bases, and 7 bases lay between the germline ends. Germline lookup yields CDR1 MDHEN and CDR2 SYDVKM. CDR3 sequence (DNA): TGTGCCAGCAGTTGGGGACTCTATGGCTACACCTTC. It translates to CASSWGLYGYTF.

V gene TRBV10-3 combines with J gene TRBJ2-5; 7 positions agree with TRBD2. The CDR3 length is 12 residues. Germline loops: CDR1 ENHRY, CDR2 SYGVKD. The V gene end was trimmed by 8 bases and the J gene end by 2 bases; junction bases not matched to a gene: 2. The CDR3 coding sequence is TGTGCCATCGGGGGGGAGCAAGAGACCCAGTACTTC. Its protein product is CAIGGEQETQYF.

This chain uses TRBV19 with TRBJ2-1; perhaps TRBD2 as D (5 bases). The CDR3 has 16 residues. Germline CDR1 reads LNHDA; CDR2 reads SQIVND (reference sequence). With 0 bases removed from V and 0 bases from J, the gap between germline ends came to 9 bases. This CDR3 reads CASSIEAVSSYNEQFF. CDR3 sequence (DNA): TGTGCCAGTAGTATAGAAGCGGTGAGCTCCTACAATGAGCAGTTCTTC.

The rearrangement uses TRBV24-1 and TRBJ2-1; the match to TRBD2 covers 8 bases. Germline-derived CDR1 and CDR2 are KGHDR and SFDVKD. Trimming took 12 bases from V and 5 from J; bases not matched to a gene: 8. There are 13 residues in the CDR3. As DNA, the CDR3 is TGTGCCGCTACTAGCGGAGTGAACAATGAGCAGTTCTTC. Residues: CAATSGVNNEQFF.

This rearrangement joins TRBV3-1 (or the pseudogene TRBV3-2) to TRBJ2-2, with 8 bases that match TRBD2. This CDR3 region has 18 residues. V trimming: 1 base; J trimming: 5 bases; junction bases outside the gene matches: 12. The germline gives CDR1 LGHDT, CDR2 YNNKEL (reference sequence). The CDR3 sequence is CASSQVPYWREVTGELFF. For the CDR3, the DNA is TGTGCCAGCAGCCAAGTCCCCTATTGGCGGGAGGTGACCGGGGAGCTGTTTTTT.

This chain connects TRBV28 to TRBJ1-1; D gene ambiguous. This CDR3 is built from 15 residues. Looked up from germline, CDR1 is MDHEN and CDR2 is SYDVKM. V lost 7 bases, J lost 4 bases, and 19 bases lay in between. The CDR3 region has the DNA TGTGCCAGCACCCCCGAGGTGTGGTCGACCACTGAAGCTTTCTTT. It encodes CASTPEVWSTTEAFF. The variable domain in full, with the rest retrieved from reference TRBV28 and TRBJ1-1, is DVKVTQSSRYLVKRTGEKVFLECVQDMDHENMFWYRQDPGLGLRLIYFSYDVKMKEKGDIPEGYSVSREKKERFSLILESASTNQTSMYLCASTPEVWSTTEAFFGQGTRLTVV.

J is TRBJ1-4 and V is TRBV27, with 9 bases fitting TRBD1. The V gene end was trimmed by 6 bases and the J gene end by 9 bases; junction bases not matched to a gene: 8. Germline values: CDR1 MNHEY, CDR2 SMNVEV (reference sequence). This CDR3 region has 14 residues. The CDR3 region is CASRPTGGGQKLFF. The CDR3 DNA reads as TGTGCCAGCAGACCGACAGGGGGTGGGCAAAAACTGTTTTTT. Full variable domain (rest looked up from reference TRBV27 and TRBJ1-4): EAQVTQNPRYLITVTGKKLTVTCSQNMNHEYMSWYRQDPGLGLRQIYYSMNVEVTDKGDVPEGYKVSRKEKRNFPLILESPSPNQTSLYFCASRPTGGGQKLFFGSGTQLSVL.

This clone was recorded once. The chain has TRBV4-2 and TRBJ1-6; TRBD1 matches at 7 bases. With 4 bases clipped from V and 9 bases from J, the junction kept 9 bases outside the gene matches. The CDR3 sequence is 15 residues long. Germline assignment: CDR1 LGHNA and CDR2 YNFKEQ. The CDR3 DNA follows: TGTGCCAGCAGCCGGGAACAGGGGTTTGGTTCACCCCTCCACTTT. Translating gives CASSREQGFGSPLHF.

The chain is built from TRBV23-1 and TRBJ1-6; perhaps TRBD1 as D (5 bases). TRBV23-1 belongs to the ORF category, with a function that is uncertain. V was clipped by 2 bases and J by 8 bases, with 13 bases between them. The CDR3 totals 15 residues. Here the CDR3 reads CASSQGAATYSPLHF. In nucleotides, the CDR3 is TGCGCCAGCAGTCAAGGGGCCGCCACGTATTCACCCCTCCACTTT.

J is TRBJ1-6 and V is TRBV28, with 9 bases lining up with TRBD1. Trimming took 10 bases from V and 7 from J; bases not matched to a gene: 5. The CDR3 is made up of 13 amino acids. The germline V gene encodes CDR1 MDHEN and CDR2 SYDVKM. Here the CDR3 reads CATGTGMNSPLHF. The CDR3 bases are TGTGCCACCGGGACAGGGATGAATTCACCCCTCCACTTT.

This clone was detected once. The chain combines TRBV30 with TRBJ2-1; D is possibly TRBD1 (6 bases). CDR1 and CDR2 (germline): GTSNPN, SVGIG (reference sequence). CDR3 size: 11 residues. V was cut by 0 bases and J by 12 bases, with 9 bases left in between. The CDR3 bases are TGTGCCTGGAGTGTTAGCAGGGGGCAGTTCTTC. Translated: CAWSVSRGQFF.